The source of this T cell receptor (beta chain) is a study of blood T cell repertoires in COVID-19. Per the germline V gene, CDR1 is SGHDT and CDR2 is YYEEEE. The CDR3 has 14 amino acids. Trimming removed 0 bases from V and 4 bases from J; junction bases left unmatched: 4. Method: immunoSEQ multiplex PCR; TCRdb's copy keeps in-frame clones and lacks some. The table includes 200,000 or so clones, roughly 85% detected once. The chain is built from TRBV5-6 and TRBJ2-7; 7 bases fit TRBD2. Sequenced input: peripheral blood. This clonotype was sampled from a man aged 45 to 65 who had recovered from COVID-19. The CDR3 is CASSLGLAVYEQYF. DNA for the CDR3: TGTGCCAGCAGCTTGGGACTAGCAGTTTACGAGCAGTACTTC.